The rows below give T cell receptor beta chains drawn from one sample of a study of regulatory T cells in long-lasting Graves disease. TCRdb called the multiplex PCR reads again in MiXCR, with one record for every CDR3 protein. Counted here are more than 450,000 distinct CDR3 sequences, 15% to 20% occurring once; the ten biggest clones make up 10% to 15%. The sample was also reused in another study, on T cells in Graves' hyperthyroidism and ophthalmopathy.

Specimen: peripheral blood mononuclear cells (PBMCs), collected at new diagnosis, from a patient treated with antithyroid drugs. Every receptor here comes from a man in his forties or fifties with Graves disease. Both conserved end residues are part of each CDR3. D genes are given only for firm matches. A clone size is listed for some rows: how often the clone was seen (once, few, many), or a class if it is expanded.

j_call,d_call,v_call,clone_size,cdr3_aa,cdr3_nt
TRBJ2-1,-,TRBV10-3,-,CAISESGGWNEQFF,TGTGCCATCAGTGAGTCAGGAGGATGGAATGAGCAGTTCTTC
TRBJ2-1,TRBD2,TRBV20-1,many,CSARDGAGVYNEQFF,TGCAGTGCTAGAGATGGGGCGGGAGTTTACAATGAGCAGTTCTTC
TRBJ2-1,-,TRBV7-8,-,CASSPRNEQLF,TGTGCCAGCAGCCCGAGAAATGAGCAGCTCTTC
TRBJ2-7,-,TRBV27,-,CASKPSTVSSYEQYF,TGTGCCAGCAAACCTAGTACAGTTAGCTCCTACGAGCAGTACTTC
TRBJ2-2,TRBD1,TRBV18,few,CASSLTGQGIAGELFF,TGTGCCAGCTCACTAACAGGACAGGGGATCGCCGGGGAGCTGTTTTTT
TRBJ2-1,-,TRBV19,-,CASSIKAPLDNNEQFF,TGTGCCAGTAGTATCAAGGCCCCACTGGACAACAATGAGCAGTTCTTC
TRBJ2-7,-,TRBV5-4,many,CASSLTGQTSYEQYF,TGTGCCAGCAGCTTGACCGGACAGACTTCCTACGAGCAGTACTTC
TRBJ1-1,-,TRBV27,few,CASSLWASQNTEAFF,TGTGCCAGCAGTTTATGGGCCAGCCAGAACACTGAAGCTTTCTTT
TRBJ2-1,-,TRBV27,few,CASSSAGRVSYNEQFF,TGTGCCAGCAGCTCGGCGGGCAGGGTCTCCTACAATGAGCAGTTCTTC
TRBJ1-1,-,TRBV12-3/TRBV12-4,many,CASSRKLRLGVNTEAFF,TGTGCCAGCAGTCGAAAGCTCCGGCTGGGCGTGAACACTGAAGCTTTCTTT
TRBJ1-1,-,TRBV30,many,CAWSGPHRAFF,TGTGCCTGGAGCGGACCCCATCGGGCTTTCTTT
TRBJ2-2,-,TRBV12-3/TRBV12-4,-,CASRPTVSRAGELFF,TGTGCCAGCAGGCCGACAGTAAGTCGGGCCGGGGAGCTGTTTTTT
TRBJ2-4,-,TRBV5-1,-,CASSLNFLAKNIQYF,TGCGCCAGCAGCCTGAACTTCTTAGCCAAAAACATTCAGTACTTC
TRBJ2-7,TRBD1,TRBV11-2,many,CASSLGAGTGYEQYF,TGTGCCAGCAGCTTAGGGGCCGGGACAGGGTACGAGCAGTACTTC
TRBJ2-6,TRBD1,TRBV27,-,CASSYTGGRRASGANVLTF,TGTGCCAGCAGTTACACAGGGGGCCGGAGGGCCTCTGGGGCCAACGTCCTGACTTTC
TRBJ2-5,TRBD1,TRBV20-1,few,CSASGTGSGETQYF,TGCAGTGCCTCCGGGACAGGGTCAGGAGAGACCCAGTACTTC
TRBJ2-7,-,TRBV5-1,many,CASSLDLLSYEQYF,TGCGCCAGCAGCTTGGACTTGCTCTCCTACGAGCAGTACTTC
TRBJ1-1,-,TRBV20-1,many,CSAREGWDTEAFF,TGCAGTGCTAGAGAGGGGTGGGACACTGAAGCTTTCTTT
TRBJ1-2,-,TRBV27,few,CASSPNRTRTAYGYTF,TGTGCCAGCAGCCCCAACCGGACGCGGACGGCGTATGGCTACACCTTC
TRBJ2-7,-,TRBV11-2,many,CASSRQTSYEQYF,TGTGCCAGCAGCCGACAGACGTCCTACGAGCAGTACTTC
TRBJ2-7,TRBD2,TRBV3-1,many,CASSPRLAYEQYF,TGTGCCAGCAGCCCTCGACTAGCTTACGAGCAGTACTTC
TRBJ2-4,-,TRBV12-3/TRBV12-4,many,CASSSLGLAKNIQYF,TGTGCCAGCAGTAGTTTGGGACTAGCCAAAAACATTCAGTACTTC
TRBJ2-6,TRBD2,TRBV5-6,few,CASSFMEGLFGANVLTF,TGTGCCAGCAGCTTTATGGAGGGACTATTCGGGGCCAACGTCCTGACTTTC
TRBJ1-2,TRBD1,TRBV30,many,CAWTTGVGNYGYTF,TGTGCCTGGACGACAGGGGTCGGAAACTATGGCTACACCTTC
TRBJ1-6,TRBD1,TRBV19,-,CASSTNQGDSPLHF,TGTGCCAGTAGTACTAATCAGGGGGACTCACCCCTCCACTTT
TRBJ1-1,-,TRBV30,many,CAWIYRSGGAFF,TGTGCCTGGATCTACAGGTCGGGAGGGGCTTTCTTT
TRBJ1-2,-,TRBV7-9,-,CASSRDLSENGYTF,TGTGCCAGCAGCCGTGACCTCTCGGAAAACGGCTACACCTTC
TRBJ1-2,-,TRBV24-1,many,CATSDPTLPQGSNGYTF,TGTGCCACCAGTGATCCGACTCTTCCACAGGGAAGTAATGGCTACACCTTC
TRBJ1-1,TRBD1,TRBV2,many,CASSEQGGNTEAFF,TGTGCCAGCAGTGAACAGGGGGGGAACACTGAAGCTTTCTTT
TRBJ2-1,-,TRBV15,few,CATSRPVYNEQFF,TGTGCCACCTCAAGACCCGTGTACAATGAGCAGTTCTTC
TRBJ2-1,TRBD2,TRBV27,many,CASSRPGLGNEQFF,TGTGCCAGCTCCCGCCCGGGACTAGGGAATGAGCAGTTCTTC
TRBJ2-3,-,TRBV5-1,few,CASSLGGLPTDTQYF,TGCGCCAGCAGCTTGGGGGGACTGCCTACAGATACGCAGTATTTT
TRBJ2-1,-,TRBV28,many,CASSPYLNEQFF,TGTGCCAGCAGTCCTTATCTCAATGAGCAGTTCTTC
TRBJ2-7,TRBD1,TRBV29-1,-,CSVRQGVYEQYF,TGCAGCGTCCGACAGGGTGTCTACGAGCAGTACTTC
TRBJ2-1,TRBD1,TRBV18,-,CASSPDRVWGEQFF,TGTGCCAGCTCACCCGACAGGGTGTGGGGCGAGCAGTTCTTC
TRBJ2-7,TRBD1,TRBV9,-,CASSVDYGQGFYEQYF,TGTGCCAGCAGCGTAGATTACGGACAGGGGTTCTACGAGCAGTACTTC
TRBJ1-5,-,TRBV10-2,-,CASSAGVGNQPQHF,TGCGCCAGCAGTGCTGGGGTGGGGAATCAGCCCCAGCATTTT
TRBJ2-2,TRBD2,TRBV28,-,CASSLEPAGGNTGELFF,TGTGCCAGCAGTTTAGAACCAGCGGGGGGGAACACCGGGGAGCTGTTTTTT
TRBJ2-7,-,TRBV11-1,many,CASSLLSSALSYEQYF,TGTGCCAGCAGCTTACTGTCTTCGGCTCTCTCCTACGAGCAGTACTTC
TRBJ1-4,-,TRBV28,-,CASSLRQGKANEKLFF,TGTGCCAGCAGTTTAAGGCAGGGGAAGGCTAATGAAAAACTGTTTTTT
TRBJ2-7,-,TRBV30,many,CAWNQQLYEQYF,TGTGCCTGGAATCAGCAACTCTACGAGCAGTACTTC
TRBJ2-7,TRBD2,TRBV5-1,many,CASKTGTSAGYEQYF,TGCGCCAGCAAAACCGGGACTAGTGCAGGCTACGAGCAGTACTTC
TRBJ2-3,-,TRBV7-9,many,CASSSPDTQYF,TGCGCCAGCAGCTCACCAGATACGCAGTATTTT
TRBJ1-3,TRBD1,TRBV5-1,few,CASSVNRGVDTIYF,TGCGCCAGCAGCGTCAACAGGGGAGTAGACACCATATATTTT
TRBJ2-6,-,TRBV12-3/TRBV12-4,few,CAGSRVSVATPSGANVLTF,TGTGCCGGCAGTAGGGTTTCGGTGGCCACCCCCTCTGGGGCCAACGTCCTGACTTTC
TRBJ1-3,-,TRBV25-1,-,CASSPGLPSGNTIYF,TGTGCCAGCAGTCCAGGGCTCCCCTCTGGAAACACCATATATTTT
TRBJ2-1,TRBD2,TRBV24-1,few,CATSDSASGVRSYNGQFF,TGTGCCACCAGTGATTCAGCTAGCGGCGTTCGCTCCTACAATGGGCAGTTCTTC
TRBJ1-6,-,TRBV7-9,few,CASSGGVNSPLHF,TGTGCCAGCAGTGGGGGGGTGAATTCACCCCTCCACTTT
TRBJ2-2,TRBD2,TRBV15,-,CATSRAGGPGELFF,TGTGCCACCAGCAGAGCGGGGGGTCCCGGGGAGCTGTTTTTT
TRBJ1-6,-,TRBV28,-,CASSFPRGGGSPLHF,TGTGCCAGCAGTTTCCCCCGGGGTGGCGGATCACCCCTCCACTTT
TRBJ2-7,-,TRBV14,few,CASSRFRGLQLYEQYF,TGTGCCAGCAGCCGTTTTCGGGGCCTTCAGTTATACGAGCAGTACTTC
TRBJ2-7,-,TRBV6-1,many,CASRAGEYYEQYF,TGTGCATCTAGAGCAGGGGAATATTACGAGCAGTACTTC
TRBJ2-5,TRBD2,TRBV5-1,few,CASSAGAGVGETQYF,TGCGCCAGCAGCGCGGGAGCGGGAGTTGGTGAGACCCAGTACTTC
TRBJ2-7,TRBD2,TRBV12-3/TRBV12-4,-,CASSFTGGPHEQYF,TGTGCCAGCAGTTTTACGGGAGGGCCTCACGAGCAGTACTTC
TRBJ2-7,-,TRBV10-3,-,CAANPGSYEQYF,TGTGCCGCCAACCCGGGGAGCTACGAGCAGTACTTC
TRBJ1-6,-,TRBV27,few,CASKEMTYNSPLHF,TGTGCCAGCAAGGAGATGACCTATAATTCACCCCTCCACTTT
TRBJ1-6,-,TRBV9,few,CASSPREGDPSPLHF,TGTGCCAGCAGCCCTCGGGAAGGGGACCCCTCACCCCTCCACTTT
TRBJ1-5,-,TRBV28,many,CASSSLAGGNQPQHF,TGTGCCAGCAGTTCTTTAGCGGGTGGCAATCAGCCCCAGCATTTT
TRBJ2-3,-,TRBV27,-,CASSLQGGHPDTQYF,TGTGCCAGCAGTTTACAGGGAGGCCACCCAGATACGCAGTATTTT